This is a list of T cell receptor beta chains from one sample in a study of CD8+CD57+ T cells in acquired aplastic anemia. TCRdb fed the reads into MiXCR, producing one record per CDR3 protein. The sample includes 200,000 to 250,000 distinct CDR3 sequences, 50% to 70% of them seen just once. Input material: sorted CD4+, CD8+, or CD8+CD57+ T cells (not recorded which) from PBMCs. The receptors were sampled from a human donor with aplastic anemia. Both conserved end residues are part of each CDR3. The D gene is left open where the match is weak. A row's size may be missing; if present it is once, few, many or a size class.

d_call clone_size j_call v_call cdr3_nt cdr3_aa
. . TRBJ2-7 TRBV20-1 TGCAGTGCCAGCAGCTACGGGCGAACCTACGAGCAGTACTTC CSASSYGRTYEQYF
. . TRBJ1-1 TRBV27 TGTGCCAGCAACTGGAGAGGATTAGGGGGGGAAGCTTTCTTT CASNWRGLGGEAFF
TRBD1 few TRBJ1-5 TRBV29-1 TGCAGCGACCCCGGACAGGGGACACGCAACAATCAGCCCCAGCATTTT CSDPGQGTRNNQPQHF
TRBD1 . TRBJ1-6 TRBV15 TGTGCCACCAGCAGAGGGACAGGGTCGGGTTCACCCCTCCACTTT CATSRGTGSGSPLHF
. few TRBJ1-1 TRBV7-8 TGTGCCAGCAGCCCATCTGTCAGGGGAGCTTTCTTT CASSPSVRGAFF
. few TRBJ2-7 TRBV10-3 TGTGCCATCTGCAGGGACCCTGGCTACGAGCAGTACTTC CAICRDPGYEQYF
TRBD1 . TRBJ1-2 TRBV5-1 TGCGCCAGCACTTCTGCCGGGACAGGGCCCACTAACTATGGCTACACCTTC CASTSAGTGPTNYGYTF
TRBD2 . TRBJ2-5 TRBV24-1 TGTGCCACCAGTGACCCGGGGGGGTGGGGCGAGACCCAGTACTTC CATSDPGGWGETQYF
. . TRBJ2-1 TRBV20-1 TGCAGTGCTAGCGGGCGTGCGGGAAGGGTTAGAAGCTCCTACAATGAGCAGTTCTTC CSASGRAGRVRSSYNEQFF
TRBD1 few TRBJ2-7 TRBV20-1 TGCAGTGCTACCAACAGGGGATACGAGCAGTACTTC CSATNRGYEQYF
TRBD1 . TRBJ1-1 TRBV28 TGTGCCAGCAGCTACAGGGGGCTCACTGAAGCTTTCTTT CASSYRGLTEAFF
. . TRBJ2-3 TRBV2 TGTGCCAGCACCGCCGGGACCACAGATACGCAGTATTTT CASTAGTTDTQYF
TRBD2 few TRBJ2-5 TRBV2 TGTGCCAGCAGTACCGGGACTAGAAAAGAGACCCAGTACTTC CASSTGTRKETQYF
TRBD1 . TRBJ1-1 TRBV12-5 TGTGCCAGCAGTAGGACAGGGGCGGGGACTGAAGCTTTCTTT CASSRTGAGTEAFF
. . TRBJ1-1 TRBV29-1 TGCAGCGTTAAGGGGATGAACACTGAAGCTTTCTTT CSVKGMNTEAFF
. few TRBJ1-2 TRBV5-1 TGCGCCAGCAGCTTGGGTCCGGACTATGGCTACACCTTC CASSLGPDYGYTF
. . TRBJ1-5 TRBV6-2/TRBV6-3 TGTGCCAGCAGTCCTGGGAATAATCAGCCCCAGCATTTT CASSPGNNQPQHF
. . TRBJ1-6 TRBV19 TGTGCCAGTGTTTACAACCCCCACGAAGGGGACTATAATTCACCCCTCCACTTT CASVYNPHEGDYNSPLHF
TRBD1 few TRBJ2-1 TRBV15 TGTGCCACCAGCAGCCGACAGGGGAGCTCCTACAATGAGCAGTTCTTC CATSSRQGSSYNEQFF
TRBD1 . TRBJ2-7 TRBV7-6 TGTGCCAGCAGCCCGGGACAGACTTCCTACGAGCAGTACTTC CASSPGQTSYEQYF
. few TRBJ2-5 TRBV20-1 TGCAGTGCTAGACGAAGGGGGGGAGAGACCCAGTACTTC CSARRRGGETQYF
. many TRBJ2-3 TRBV4-1 TGCGCCAGCAGCCAAGGGTCCGCTGGGAGCACAGATACGCAGTATTTT CASSQGSAGSTDTQYF
. . TRBJ2-7 TRBV4-1 TGCGCCAGCAGCCAAGATAGAGGAGCCGAGCAGTACTTC CASSQDRGAEQYF
TRBD2 . TRBJ2-6 TRBV20-1 TGCAGTGCTAGAGATTTAGCGGGAGAGACTGGGGCCAACGTCCTGACTTTC CSARDLAGETGANVLTF
. . TRBJ1-2 TRBV7-6 TGTGCCAGCAGCCTCCTTGGGGGGGGTGGCTACACCTTC CASSLLGGGGYTF
. . TRBJ1-1 TRBV4-2 TGTGCCAGCAGCAACTCCGGTGGGGACACTGAAGCTTTCTTT CASSNSGGDTEAFF
. . TRBJ2-1 TRBV20-1 TGCAGTGCTAGAGATCGTGGGGGGGGGCGGTTCTTC CSARDRGGGRFF
. . TRBJ2-5 TRBV20-1 TGCAGTGCTGTATTTGGGTTCCAAGAGACCCAGTACTTC CSAVFGFQETQYF
TRBD2 few TRBJ2-1 TRBV15 TGTGCCACCAGGACTAGCGGCTACAATGAGCAGTTCTTC CATRTSGYNEQFF
TRBD2 . TRBJ2-3 TRBV10-3 TGTGCCATCAGTGTCGGCGGGAGTCCCACAGATACGCAGTATTTT CAISVGGSPTDTQYF
TRBD1 once TRBJ2-1 TRBV10-3 TGTGCCATCAGTGGGACAGGGAACGATGAGCAGTTCTTC CAISGTGNDEQFF
. few TRBJ2-1 TRBV24-1 TGTGCCACCAGTGATTTTCAAGGTCTAAGCTCCTACAATGAGCAGTTCTTC CATSDFQGLSSYNEQFF
. many TRBJ2-4 TRBV20-1 TGCAGGCGAGGCAGGGGTAACATTCAGTACTTC CRRGRGNIQYF
. once TRBJ2-5 TRBV19 TGTGCCAGTAGTATCTCGGGGACACAAGAGACCCAGTACTTC CASSISGTQETQYF
TRBD2 once TRBJ2-3 TRBV6-5 TGTGCCAGCAGTTACTCGAGTAGCGGGAGTTTGGCCACAGATACGCAGTATTTT CASSYSSSGSLATDTQYF
. . TRBJ2-5 TRBV5-4 TGTGCCAGCAGCTACATAGCCGGAGAGACCCCGTACTTC CASSYIAGETPYF
. . TRBJ2-1 TRBV24-1 TGTGCCACCAGTGATTGGACGGACAATGAGCAGTTCTTC CATSDWTDNEQFF
. . TRBJ1-5 TRBV7-2 TGTGCCAGCAGCTTATTAGGGCAGGGTGGTCAGCCCCAGCATTTT CASSLLGQGGQPQHF
. few TRBJ1-1 TRBV10-3 TGTGCCATCAGTGAGTCGAAAAACACTGAAGCTTTCTTT CAISESKNTEAFF
. . TRBJ2-1 TRBV4-2 TGTGCCAGCAGCCAGGCCGGGGATGAGCAGTTCTTC CASSQAGDEQFF
TRBD2 . TRBJ2-7 TRBV20-1 TGCAGTGCTAGCGGGGGGGCTAGTTACGAGCAGTACTTC CSASGGASYEQYF
TRBD2 . TRBJ2-7 TRBV5-1 TGCGCCAGCAGCGCGGCGCGGGAGGTCTACGAGCAGTACTTC CASSAAREVYEQYF